This entry lists 27 T cell receptor beta chains sequenced from one sample in a study of blood T cell repertoires in COVID-19. TCRdb's table, derived via immunoSEQ multiplex PCR, lists solely in-frame clones and lacks some. The data hold 130,000 to 150,000 clones, with 85% observed a single time. The sequenced material came from peripheral blood. The receptors derive from a woman between 35 and 50 years old with active or convalescent COVID-19.

The rearrangement links TRBV7-2 to TRBJ1-1; D is perhaps TRBD1 (6 bases). Trimming cost V 0 bases and J 0 bases, with 11 bases left between them. The V gene's germline CDR1 is SGHTA and CDR2 FQGNSA. CDR3 length: 16 amino acids. CDR3 in amino acids: CASSLARGLMNTEAFF. CDR3 nucleotide sequence: TGTGCCAGCAGCTTAGCCAGGGGCCTCATGAACACTGAAGCTTTCTTT.

This clone has a single count. V gene TRBV28 combines with J gene TRBJ1-2, with TRBD1 identical over 8 bases. Germline trimming cut 4 bases from V and 3 bases from J; bases unmatched to any gene: 13. The CDR3 is 17 residues long. The germline V gene has CDR1 MDHEN and CDR2 SYDVKM. The CDR3 spells CASSSRPNQGADYGYTF. The CDR3 DNA is TGTGCCAGCAGTTCCCGACCGAATCAGGGGGCCGACTATGGCTACACCTTC.

The chain employs TRBV11-2 and TRBJ1-2; 7 bases map to TRBD1. The CDR3 loop spans 16 amino acids. V was clipped by 1 base and J by 6 bases; unmatched bases: 11. CDR1 is SGHAT, CDR2 FQNNGV, per germline. CDR3 in amino acids: CASSLARDSLPHGYTF. CDR3 in DNA: TGTGCCAGCAGCTTAGCGAGGGACAGTCTTCCCCATGGCTACACCTTC.

The chain joins TRBV9 to TRBJ2-1; the D gene is possibly TRBD1 (6 bases). Germline V gives CDR1 SGDLS, CDR2 YYNGEE. Trimming stripped 0 bases from V and 1 base from J, with 8 bases between. The CDR3 extends over 15 amino acids. The DNA of the CDR3 is TGTGCCAGCAGCGTAGCCAGGGGATCCTACAATGAGCAGTTCTTC. This gives the protein CASSVARGSYNEQFF.

V is TRBV25-1 and J is TRBJ2-4; D not certain. The V gene's germline CDR1 is MGHDK and CDR2 SYGVNS. V lost 2 bases to trimming and J lost 0 bases, with 5 bases between them. The CDR3 covers 14 residues. This CDR3 reads CASSEAGAKNIQYF. CDR3 DNA sequence: TGTGCCAGCAGTGAAGCCGGAGCCAAAAACATTCAGTACTTC.

This rearrangement joins TRBV19 to TRBJ2-2; 9 nucleotides match TRBD2. The CDR3 covers 16 residues. V shed 2 bases and J 4 bases; nucleotides not matched to a gene: 5. From germline, CDR1 is LNHDA and CDR2 SQIVND (reference sequence). CDR3 in DNA: TGTGCCAGTAGTATACGGCGCGGGAGGGGCACCGGGGAGCTGTTTTTT. Its protein is CASSIRRGRGTGELFF.

J is TRBJ2-3 and V is TRBV28; 8 nucleotides line up with TRBD2. Germline CDR1 reads MDHEN; CDR2 reads SYDVKM. V lost 5 bases and J lost 4; bases outside the gene matches: 17. This CDR3 region has 18 residues. The CDR3 reads CASSLPPGSGTLADTQYF. DNA for the CDR3: TGTGCCAGCAGTCTCCCCCCAGGTAGCGGGACTCTGGCAGATACGCAGTATTTT.

The CDR3 DNA reads TGTGCCAGCAGTTTAGATCGTAGCTCCTACAATGAGCAGTTCTTC. It encodes CASSLDRSSYNEQFF. The chain links TRBV27 to TRBJ2-1; the D is unclear. The V and J ends lost 2 bases and 0 bases respectively, with 8 bases between them. CDR1 and CDR2 from the germline V gene are MNHEY and SMNVEV (reference sequence). The CDR3 is 15 residues long.

V usage is TRBV2 and J usage is TRBJ1-5; D possibly corresponds to TRBD1 (6 bases). Trimming pared 2 bases from V and 0 bases from J, leaving 14 bases between. Germline lookup yields CDR1 SNHLY and CDR2 FYNNEI. The CDR3 spans 17 residues. The CDR3 DNA reads as TGTGCCAGCAGTGAAAGGGGGGGACGGTATAGCAATCAGCCCCAGCATTTT. Protein: CASSERGGRYSNQPQHF.

This chain links TRBV28 with TRBJ2-1, with TRBD1 identical over 7 bases. Trimming removed 8 bases from V and 2 bases from J; junction bases left unmatched: 9. CDR1 is MDHEN and CDR2 is SYDVKM in the germline V gene. CDR3 length: 15 residues. CDR3 nucleotide sequence: TGTGCCAGCGGTACTCGACAGGGCACCTACAATGAGCAGTTCTTC. This translates into CASGTRQGTYNEQFF.

The chain employs TRBV10-2 and TRBJ2-1, with 8 bases lining up with TRBD2. V shed 5 bases and J 3 bases; nucleotides not matched to a gene: 3. This CDR3 contains 14 residues. Germline V gives CDR1 WSHSY, CDR2 SAAADI. CDR3 DNA: TGCGCCAGCAGTAGAACTAGCGGCTACAATGAGCAGTTCTTC. Translation gives CASSRTSGYNEQFF.

The rearrangement links TRBV5-5 to TRBJ2-2; 11 nucleotides match TRBD1. Trimming at V came to 4 bases and at J to 5 bases, leaving 4 bases not matched to a gene. The CDR3 extends over 15 amino acids. Per the germline V gene, CDR1 is SGHKS and CDR2 is YYEKEE (reference sequence). The CDR3 loop reads CASSGWDRGTGELFF. DNA of the CDR3: TGTGCCAGCAGCGGCTGGGACAGGGGGACCGGGGAGCTGTTTTTT.

The chain uses TRBV11-3 and TRBJ2-5; D call uncertain. The CDR3 totals 15 residues. Per germline, CDR1 SGHNT and CDR2 YENEEA. The V end lost 1 base, the J end lost 2 bases, and 11 bases lay between the germline ends. The CDR3 nucleotides read TGTGCCAGCAGCTTAGGGGTGAAACTACAAGAGACCCAGTACTTC. Translating it yields CASSLGVKLQETQYF.

J is TRBJ1-2 and V is TRBV28, with D perhaps matching TRBD1 (5 bases). Trimming cost V 5 bases and J 8 bases, with 18 bases left between them. The CDR3 consists of 14 residues. Germline V gives CDR1 MDHEN, CDR2 SYDVKM. The CDR3 loop reads CASSVAGLGWGYTF. The CDR3 region has the DNA TGTGCCAGCAGTGTGGCAGGGTTAGGGTGGGGCTACACCTTC.

The chain carries TRBV30 and TRBJ1-6; D is possibly TRBD1 (6 bases). Germline CDR1 is GTSNPN and CDR2 is SVGIG (reference sequence). The V gene lost 3 bases and the J gene lost 7 bases, with 16 bases spanning the gap. There are 15 residues in the CDR3. This CDR3 is CAWRVGHTGNSPLHF. CDR3 DNA sequence: TGTGCCTGGAGGGTGGGACACACCGGGAATTCACCCCTCCACTTT. Using reference TRBV30 and TRBJ1-6 for the parts outside the CDR3, the full variable domain is SQTIHQWPATLVQPVGSPLSLECTVEGTSNPNLYWYRQAAGRGLQLLFYSVGIGQISSEVPQNLSASRPQDRQFILSSKKLLLSDSGFYLCAWRVGHTGNSPLHFGNGTRLTVT.

This chain connects TRBV27 to TRBJ1-2, with D perhaps matching TRBD1 (6 bases). The germline V and J ends were trimmed by 2 bases and 7 bases, with 11 bases remaining between them. The CDR3 is 13 residues long. The V gene's germline CDR1 is MNHEY and CDR2 SMNVEV (reference sequence). CDR3 amino acids: CASSLRGGPGYTF. The DNA for the CDR3 is TGTGCCAGCAGTTTAAGGGGGGGTCCTGGCTACACCTTC.

J is TRBJ2-7 and V is TRBV27; 10 bases fit TRBD1. V shed 4 bases, J shed 0 bases, and the junction held 3 bases outside the gene matches. The CDR3 length is 15 residues. Germline lookup yields CDR1 MNHEY and CDR2 SMNVEV (reference sequence). The CDR3 DNA sequence: TGTGCCAGCAGTTGGGGACAGGGGAGCTCCTACGAGCAGTACTTC. The encoded protein is CASSWGQGSSYEQYF.

This chain links TRBV7-6 with TRBJ2-3; 7 nucleotides align to TRBD1. V shed 5 bases and J 0 bases; nucleotides not matched to a gene: 11. There are 17 residues in the CDR3. CDR1 is SGHVS and CDR2 is FNYEAQ in the germline V gene. The CDR3 region is CASSQRPTGSSTDTQYF. In DNA form, the CDR3 reads TGTGCCAGCAGCCAACGCCCGACAGGGTCTAGCACAGATACGCAGTATTTT.

This chain joins TRBV27 and TRBJ1-3; a weak D match, TRBD1 (6 bases). The V gene lost 3 bases and the J gene lost 4 bases, with 10 bases spanning the gap. The CDR3 is 14 amino acids. The germline gives CDR1 MNHEY, CDR2 SMNVEV (reference sequence). CDR3 residues: CASSFSGDGNTIYF. CDR3 DNA: TGTGCCAGCAGTTTCTCAGGGGACGGAAACACCATATATTTT.

The chain joins TRBV5-6 to TRBJ1-1; D not resolved. Germline V lookup: CDR1 SGHDT, CDR2 YYEEEE. Trimming stripped 0 bases from V and 3 bases from J, with 12 bases between. This CDR3 contains 15 residues. The CDR3 loop reads CASSLVRAGDTEAFF. DNA of the CDR3: TGTGCCAGCAGCTTGGTCCGGGCCGGGGACACTGAAGCTTTCTTT. Looking up the rest from reference TRBV5-6 and TRBJ1-1 gives the full variable domain: DAGVTQSPTHLIKTRGQQVTLRCSPKSGHDTVSWYQQALGQGPQFIFQYYEEEERQRGNFPDRFSGHQFPNYSSELNVNALLLGDSALYLCASSLVRAGDTEAFFGQGTRLTVV.

The chain combines TRBV7-2 with TRBJ2-7; no reliable D call. Deletions cut 1 base from V and 0 bases from J, with 7 bases between. From germline, CDR1 is SGHTA and CDR2 FQGNSA. The CDR3 length is 14 residues. Here the CDR3 reads CASSLDHGSYEQYF. The CDR3 DNA reads as TGTGCCAGCAGCTTAGACCACGGCTCCTACGAGCAGTACTTC.

The DNA for the CDR3 is TGTGCCAGCAGCCAAGATGGGGGGGCCCGAGGCTATGGCTACACCTTC. This codes for CASSQDGGARGYGYTF. This chain links TRBV3-1 (or the pseudogene TRBV3-2) with TRBJ1-2, with a possible D match to TRBD1 (6 bases). The CDR3 length is 16 residues. Trimming removed 0 bases at V and 4 bases at J, with 15 bases between. The germline V gene encodes CDR1 LGHDT and CDR2 YNNKEL (reference sequence).

The chain links TRBV5-1 to TRBJ1-6; 7 bases align to TRBD1. Germline assignment: CDR1 SGHRS and CDR2 YFSETQ. Germline trimming cut 5 bases from V and 9 bases from J; bases unmatched to any gene: 8. There are 14 residues in the CDR3. This CDR3 is CASSLRTGPSPLHF. DNA for the CDR3: TGCGCCAGCAGTCTACGGACAGGACCTTCACCCCTCCACTTT.

In nucleotides, the CDR3 is TGTGCCATCAGTGAGTCGAGGGGGGGTTCACCCCTCCACTTT. Amino acid sequence: CAISESRGGSPLHF. V and J are TRBV10-3 and TRBJ1-6, with a weak D call TRBD1 (6 bases). The CDR3 runs to 14 residues. Looked up from germline, CDR1 is ENHRY and CDR2 is SYGVKD. V shed 0 bases and J shed 9 bases, with 9 bases lying between them.

This clone appeared once. V usage is TRBV28 and J usage is TRBJ1-5, with TRBD1 as a possible D gene (6 bases). Germline V gene data show CDR1 as MDHEN and CDR2 as SYDVKM. The CDR3 is 13 amino acids. The CDR3 here is CVSGRGANQPQHF. CDR3 DNA: TGTGTGAGCGGTCGGGGGGCGAATCAGCCCCAGCATTTT.

This rearrangement joins TRBV10-1 to TRBJ1-1; unclear D gene. V was cut by 4 bases and J by 2 bases, with 8 bases left in between. CDR3 size: 13 residues. Germline CDR1 WNHNN, CDR2 SYGVQD (reference sequence). This CDR3 is CASSAQFNTEAFF. The CDR3 nucleotides read TGCGCCAGCAGTGCACAGTTTAACACTGAAGCTTTCTTT.

The chain has TRBV6-4 and TRBJ2-1; tentatively, D is TRBD1 (5 bases). From germline, CDR1 is MRHNA and CDR2 SNTAGT. Deletions cut 8 bases from V and 9 bases from J, with 11 bases between. The CDR3 covers 11 residues. CDR3 sequence reads: CASSTGTEQFF. In nucleotides, the CDR3 is TGTGCCAGCTCAACAGGCACTGAGCAGTTCTTC.